The 19 T cell receptor beta chains listed next were all sequenced from one sample in a study of PD-1 blockade in classical Hodgkin lymphoma. Using immunoSEQ multiplex PCR, the repertoire was profiled, and TCRdb retains in-frame clones only, with some absent. The repertoire holds about 110,000 clones, with about nine tenths as singletons. In every patient, relapse followed autologous stem cell transplantation, while exposure to brentuximab vedotin differed. Material: peripheral blood mononuclear cells (PBMCs), obtained before the second cycle of nivolumab. The receptor set was obtained from a human donor with classical Hodgkin lymphoma.

The table lists this clone with a count of one. V and J are TRBV28 and TRBJ2-7; TRBD2 matches at 9 bases. The CDR3 runs to 12 residues. Germline V CDR1 and CDR2: MDHEN, SYDVKM. Trimming cost V 8 bases and J 2 bases; bases outside gene matches: 1. CDR3 coding DNA: TGTGCCAGCGTAGCGGGAGCCTACGAGCAGTACTTC. Translated, it gives CASVAGAYEQYF.

V is TRBV4-1 and J is TRBJ1-2; D is unclear. The CDR3 extends over 16 amino acids. V was clipped by 4 bases and J by 0 bases, with 15 bases between them. Germline V CDR1 and CDR2: MGHRA, YSYEKL. CDR3 protein: CASSPQERKANYGYTF. CDR3 nucleotides: TGCGCCAGCAGCCCCCAAGAACGGAAAGCTAACTATGGCTACACCTTC.

This clone was seen only a few times. The CDR3 DNA reads TGTGCCAGTAGTATAGATCCCGACAGGTTGGTGGCCAACGTCCTGACTTTC. This encodes CASSIDPDRLVANVLTF. This chain connects TRBV19 to TRBJ2-6; maybe TRBD1 (6 bases). Germline V CDR1 and CDR2: LNHDA, SQIVND (reference sequence). This CDR3 has 17 residues. Trimming took off 0 bases at V and 6 bases at J, with 15 bases between the two ends.

J is TRBJ1-3 and V is TRBV30; D possibly corresponds to TRBD1 (5 bases). Trimming removed 4 bases from V and 0 bases from J, with 13 bases in between. CDR1 is GTSNPN, CDR2 SVGIG, per germline (reference sequence). The CDR3 length is 15 residues. CDR3 residues: CAWTLVRGSGNTIYF. In nucleotides, the CDR3 is TGTGCCTGGACCCTCGTGAGGGGCTCTGGAAACACCATATATTTT.

The rearrangement uses TRBV7-2 and TRBJ2-7; the D is unclear. CDR3 length: 14 amino acids. The V gene lost 1 base and the J gene lost 3 bases, with 10 bases spanning the gap. Per germline, CDR1 SGHTA and CDR2 FQGNSA. CDR3 loop: CASSLGHPRYEQYF. The CDR3 DNA reads as TGTGCCAGCAGCTTAGGCCATCCTCGCTACGAGCAGTACTTC.

The chain recombines TRBV6-5 with TRBJ1-1; no definite D call. CDR1 MNHEY and CDR2 SVGAGI come from the germline V gene. The CDR3 totals 13 residues. V was cut by 2 bases and J by 1 base, with 5 bases left in between. The CDR3 region has the DNA TGTGCCAGCAGTTACGAAGGGAACACTGAAGCTTTCTTT. It specifies CASSYEGNTEAFF.

The rearrangement links TRBV6-5 to TRBJ2-7; the D is unclear. Trimming cost V 5 bases and J 0 bases, with 8 bases left between them. Germline-derived CDR1 and CDR2 are MNHEY and SVGAGI. The CDR3 runs 13 residues. CDR3 in DNA: TGTGCCAGCAGTGAAGGTCCCTCCTACGAGCAGTACTTC. Residues: CASSEGPSYEQYF.

This rearrangement joins TRBV11-2 to TRBJ2-1; tentatively, D is TRBD1 (5 bases). The germline V gene encodes CDR1 SGHAT and CDR2 FQNNGV. This CDR3 region has 17 residues. V shed 1 base and J shed 7 bases, with 20 bases lying between them. Written as DNA, the CDR3 is TGTGCCAGCAGCTTAGGGGCAGGGATCCCCCCCCGGAATGAGCAGTTCTTC. Encoded protein: CASSLGAGIPPRNEQFF.

The chain couples TRBV9 to TRBJ1-2, with 8 bases identical to TRBD1. The germline CDR1 and CDR2 sequences are SGDLS and YYNGEE. This CDR3 is 15 amino acids long. J lost 2 bases, V lost 3 bases, and 6 bases had no gene match. CDR3 in DNA: TGTGCCAGCAGCGCACGGACAGGGTCAAACTATGGCTACACCTTC. Protein: CASSARTGSNYGYTF. The full variable domain, with the rest looked up from reference TRBV9 and TRBJ1-2, is DSGVTQTPKHLITATGQRVTLRCSPRSGDLSVYWYQQSLDQGLQFLIQYYNGEERAKGNILERFSAQQFPDLHSELNLSSLELGDSALYFCASSARTGSNYGYTFGSGTRLTVV.

This rearrangement joins TRBV19 to TRBJ2-7; D not certain. CDR3 size: 13 residues. Trimming took off 0 bases at V and 3 bases at J, with 6 bases between the two ends. The germline V gene encodes CDR1 LNHDA and CDR2 SQIVND (reference sequence). CDR3 coding DNA: TGTGCCAGTAGTATAGATGGGCACTACGAGCAGTACTTC. It codes for CASSIDGHYEQYF. Combining the CDR3 with reference TRBV19 and TRBJ2-7 gives the whole variable domain DGGITQSPKYLFRKEGQNVTLSCEQNLNHDAMYWYRQDPGQGLRLIYYSQIVNDFQKGDIAEGYSVSREKKESFPLTVTSAQKNPTAFYLCASSIDGHYEQYFGPGTRLTVT.

The rearrangement uses TRBV19 and TRBJ1-5, with TRBD1 matching over 9 bases. Germline values: CDR1 LNHDA, CDR2 SQIVND (reference sequence). The CDR3 consists of 16 residues. V lost 9 bases, J lost 2 bases, and 11 bases stayed unmatched. CDR3 bases: TGTGCCAGCTCCGGGACAGGGTTCGGTGGCAATCAGCCCCAGCATTTT. As protein: CASSGTGFGGNQPQHF.

The chain has TRBV15 and TRBJ2-6, with D possibly being TRBD1 or TRBD2 (5 bases each). The germline CDR1 and CDR2 sequences are LNHNV and YYDKDF (reference sequence). The length of the CDR3 is 19 residues. V gave up 0 bases and J gave up 0 bases, with 15 bases separating them. The CDR3 nucleotides read TGTGCCACCAGCAGAGATGGGTGGGGGAAGGACTCTGGGGCCAACGTCCTGACTTTC. It encodes CATSRDGWGKDSGANVLTF.

This rearrangement joins TRBV27 to TRBJ1-1; unclear D gene. CDR1 is MNHEY and CDR2 is SMNVEV in the germline V gene (reference sequence). V was pared by 7 bases and J by 11 bases, with 14 bases between. The CDR3 is made up of 11 amino acids. CDR3 amino acids: CASTYGLRAFF. DNA of the CDR3: TGTGCCAGCACATACGGGTTACGGGCTTTCTTT.

This clone was counted a few times. The rearrangement links TRBV10-2 to TRBJ2-3; TRBD2 is a possible D gene (6 bases). Germline V gene lookup returns CDR1 WSHSY and CDR2 SAAADI. V was shortened by 5 bases and J by 1 base, with 10 bases between the two germline ends. The CDR3 has 14 residues. CDR3 loop: CASSFPSGTDTQYF. The CDR3 nucleotides are TGCGCCAGCAGTTTCCCTAGCGGCACAGATACGCAGTATTTT.

This clone came up once. The rearrangement joins TRBV23-1 to TRBJ1-1; the match to TRBD1 covers 9 bases. TRBV23-1 is classed as an ORF, of uncertain function. The ends lost 6 bases at V and 1 base at J; junction bases unmatched: 21. The CDR3 covers 20 residues. CDR3 nucleotides: TGCGCCAGCAGCCAACCGAGAGGACAGGGGTTCCGAAAACGGAACACTGAAGCTTTCTTT. Translating gives CASSQPRGQGFRKRNTEAFF.

The rearrangement links TRBV5-1 to TRBJ2-7, with 8 bases identical to TRBD2. The V and J ends lost 0 bases and 2 bases, in that order; junction bases with no gene match: 10. From germline, CDR1 is SGHRS and CDR2 YFSETQ. This CDR3 spans 17 amino acids. CDR3 nucleotides: TGCGCCAGCAGCTTGGAGCCAGCGGGAGATCCCACCTACGAGCAGTACTTC. This codes for CASSLEPAGDPTYEQYF.

The chain combines TRBV6-6 with TRBJ2-7; no clear D gene. This CDR3 is 15 amino acids long. V gave up 6 bases and J gave up 7 bases, with 22 bases separating them. Germline CDR1 MNHNY, CDR2 SVGAGI (reference sequence). CDR3 coding DNA: TGTGCCAGCAGCCCAAAGGTTCTGGGTAGTAAGGAGCAGTACTTC. Translation: CASSPKVLGSKEQYF.

V and J are TRBV2 and TRBJ2-1, with TRBD2 matching over 13 bases. The CDR3 runs to 13 residues. From germline, CDR1 is SNHLY and CDR2 FYNNEI. J lost 10 bases, V lost 6 bases, and 3 bases had no gene match. The CDR3 nucleotides read TGTGCCAGCAGGGGGGGACTAGCGGGAGAGCAGTTCTTC. Its translation is CASRGGLAGEQFF.

The rearrangement joins TRBV19 to TRBJ1-5, with D tentatively TRBD1 (5 bases). The CDR3 loop spans 15 amino acids. Germline V gene sequence: CDR1 LNHDA, CDR2 SQIVND (reference sequence). V dropped 3 bases and J dropped 1 base, with 10 bases sitting between them. The CDR3 protein is CASSIWDGSNQPQHF. The CDR3 DNA follows: TGTGCCAGTAGTATTTGGGACGGAAGCAATCAGCCCCAGCATTTT.